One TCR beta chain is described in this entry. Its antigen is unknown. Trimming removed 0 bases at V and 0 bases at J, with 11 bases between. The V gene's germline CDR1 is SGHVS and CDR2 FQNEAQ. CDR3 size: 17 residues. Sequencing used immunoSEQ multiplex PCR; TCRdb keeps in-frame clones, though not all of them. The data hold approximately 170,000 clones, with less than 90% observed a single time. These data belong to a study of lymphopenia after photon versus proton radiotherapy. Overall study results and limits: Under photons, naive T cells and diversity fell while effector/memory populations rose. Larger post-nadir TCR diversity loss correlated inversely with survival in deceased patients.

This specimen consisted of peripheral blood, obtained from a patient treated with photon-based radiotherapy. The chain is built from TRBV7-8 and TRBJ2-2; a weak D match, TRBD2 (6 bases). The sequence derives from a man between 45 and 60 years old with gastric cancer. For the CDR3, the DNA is TGTGCCAGCAGCTTAGCGGGAGGAGAAACGAACACCGGGGAGCTGTTTTTT. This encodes CASSLAGGETNTGELFF.